Shown below are 28 T cell receptor beta chains from a single sample sequenced in a study of T-cell memory formation after mild COVID-19. Each CDR3 protein is one row after TCRdb ran MiXCR on the 5' RACE reads. This table has some 350,000 distinct CDR3 sequences, about an eighth appearing once. The specimen sequenced was PBMCs or a T cell subset sorted from them (not recorded which). Every receptor here comes from a man between 18 and 35 years old who had mild COVID-19 (a few samples of this study predate the infection). Cell type and time point are not known.

The rearrangement uses TRBV9 and TRBJ2-5; the match to TRBD1 covers 9 bases. The CDR3 runs 15 residues. J lost 5 bases, V lost 0 bases, and 5 bases had no gene match. The germline V gene has CDR1 SGDLS and CDR2 YYNGEE. The CDR3: CASSVEQGASETQYF. CDR3 nucleotides: TGTGCCAGCAGCGTAGAACAGGGGGCATCTGAGACCCAGTACTTC. The complete variable domain, with remaining parts taken from reference TRBV9 and TRBJ2-5, reads DSGVTQTPKHLITATGQRVTLRCSPRSGDLSVYWYQQSLDQGLQFLIQYYNGEERAKGNILERFSAQQFPDLHSELNLSSLELGDSALYFCASSVEQGASETQYFGPGTRLLVL.

This chain joins TRBV25-1 and TRBJ2-2; D is possibly TRBD2 (5 bases). The CDR3 spans 14 residues. The ends were cut back, 3 bases at V and 6 bases at J, with 11 bases in the middle. CDR1 MGHDK and CDR2 SYGVNS come from the germline V gene. CDR3 nucleotide sequence: TGTGCCAGCAGTGACCTTCGGGGAGCCGGGGAGCTGTTTTTT. It specifies CASSDLRGAGELFF.

J is TRBJ1-2 and V is TRBV5-1; D is unclear. Trimming left V 4 bases short and J 0 bases short, with 10 bases between. Germline V gene sequence: CDR1 SGHRS, CDR2 YFSETQ. The CDR3 loop spans 14 amino acids. CDR3 sequence (DNA): TGCGCCAGCAGCCCTCTCAGCCCTAACTATGGCTACACCTTC. It encodes CASSPLSPNYGYTF. The whole variable domain, remainder taken from reference TRBV5-1 and TRBJ1-2, is KAGVTQTPRYLIKTRGQQVTLSCSPISGHRSVSWYQQTPGQGLQFLFEYFSETQRNKGNFPGRFSGRQFSNSRSEMNVSTLELGDSALYLCASSPLSPNYGYTFGSGTRLTVV.

V and J are TRBV7-6 and TRBJ2-3; TRBD1 or TRBD2 may be the D gene (5 bases each). V lost 2 bases and J 0 bases, leaving 12 bases between the germline ends. This CDR3 is built from 16 residues. From germline, CDR1 is SGHVS and CDR2 FNYEAQ. CDR3 sequence reads: CASSLPGLPSTDTQYF. The CDR3 coding sequence is TGTGCCAGCAGCTTACCGGGGCTACCAAGCACAGATACGCAGTATTTT.

The J gene is TRBJ2-7, the V gene TRBV9; TRBD2 is a possible D gene (6 bases). From germline, CDR1 is SGDLS and CDR2 YYNGEE. This CDR3 is built from 14 residues. Trimming stripped 4 bases from V and 4 bases from J, with 15 bases between. The CDR3 DNA is TGTGCCAGCAGCCCTCGGCGGGGATCTTACGAGCAGTACTTC. Its translation: CASSPRRGSYEQYF.

This clonotype was counted a few times. The chain combines TRBV14 with TRBJ2-5; TRBD2 matches at 10 bases. The CDR3 has 15 amino acids. Germline CDR1 SGHDN, CDR2 FVKESK. V gave up 4 bases and J gave up 2 bases; unmatched junction bases: 4. CDR3 residues: CASSPPGLAQETQYF. The CDR3 coding sequence is TGTGCCAGCAGCCCTCCGGGACTAGCGCAAGAGACCCAGTACTTC.

This clonotype was counted only a few times. J is TRBJ1-5 and V is TRBV10-3; the D is unclear. V shed 7 bases and J shed 1 base, with 5 bases lying between them. Looked up from germline, CDR1 is ENHRY and CDR2 is SYGVKD. The CDR3 runs 12 residues. CDR3 nucleotides: TGTGCCATCAAGGAGAGCAATCAGCCCCAGCATTTT. It specifies CAIKESNQPQHF.

In regard to this clonotype: Given a much more abundant clone one base away, this may be a read error. The chain joins TRBV4-1 to TRBJ2-1; the D gene is possibly TRBD1 (6 bases). The CDR3 loop spans 15 amino acids. Per the germline V gene, CDR1 is MGHRA and CDR2 is YSYEKL. The CDR3 spells CASRQVQGGLNEQFF. The CDR3 nucleotides read TGCGCCAGCAGACAAGTACAGGGCGGGCTCAATGAGCAGTTCTTC.

This clonotype was detected only a few times. The rearrangement uses TRBV4-2 and TRBJ2-7; possibly TRBD2 for D (5 bases). The germline V and J ends were trimmed by 0 bases and 3 bases, with 6 bases remaining between them. Germline CDR1 and CDR2: LGHNA and YNFKEQ. CDR3 size: 13 residues. CDR3 residues: CASSQDAGYEQYF. The CDR3 DNA follows: TGTGCCAGCAGCCAAGATGCGGGCTACGAGCAGTACTTC.

The sample holds a few counts of this clonotype. The gene calls are TRBV5-1 and TRBJ2-1; no clear D. Germline V gene lookup returns CDR1 SGHRS and CDR2 YFSETQ. The CDR3 consists of 16 residues. V lost 0 bases and J 3 bases, leaving 13 bases between the germline ends. For the CDR3, the DNA is TGCGCCAGCAGCTTGGATGCTACCACCCTCTACAATGAGCAGTTCTTC. It yields the protein CASSLDATTLYNEQFF.

This clonotype appeared a few times. The J gene is TRBJ2-7, the V gene TRBV7-9; 9 bases align to TRBD1. The length of the CDR3 is 15 residues. V was pared by 4 bases and J by 2 bases, with 6 bases of the junction left unmatched. The germline V gene encodes CDR1 SEHNR and CDR2 FQNEAQ (reference sequence). DNA of the CDR3: TGTGCCAGCAGCTGGGGACAGGGCCCAACCTACGAGCAGTACTTC. It specifies CASSWGQGPTYEQYF.

The rearrangement links TRBV5-1 to TRBJ2-5; no firm D call. The CDR3 is made up of 13 amino acids. The V gene lost 4 bases and the J gene lost 2 bases, with 9 bases spanning the gap. CDR1 and CDR2 (germline): SGHRS, YFSETQ. The CDR3 sequence is CASSDHDQETQYF. CDR3 DNA sequence: TGCGCCAGCAGCGACCACGATCAAGAGACCCAGTACTTC. The whole variable domain, remainder taken from reference TRBV5-1 and TRBJ2-5, is KAGVTQTPRYLIKTRGQQVTLSCSPISGHRSVSWYQQTPGQGLQFLFEYFSETQRNKGNFPGRFSGRQFSNSRSEMNVSTLELGDSALYLCASSDHDQETQYFGPGTRLLVL.

This chain links TRBV27 with TRBJ2-1; the match to TRBD1 covers 12 bases. The V gene end was trimmed by 5 bases and the J gene end by 6 bases; junction bases not matched to a gene: 5. From germline, CDR1 is MNHEY and CDR2 SMNVEV (reference sequence). The CDR3 is made up of 15 amino acids. This CDR3 is CASSPGQGATNEQFF. In DNA form, the CDR3 reads TGTGCCAGCAGTCCGGGACAGGGGGCGACCAATGAGCAGTTCTTC.

This clonotype was seen more than once but under ten times. The CDR3 sequence is CASSGTHQETQYF. Written as DNA, the CDR3 is TGTGCCAGCAGTGGGACTCATCAAGAGACCCAGTACTTC. The chain combines TRBV12-3 or TRBV12-4 with TRBJ2-5; TRBD2 might be the D (6 bases). V gave up 5 bases and J gave up 2 bases, with 9 bases separating them. This CDR3 has 13 residues.

In this sample, this clonotype turned up many times. V gene TRBV5-1 combines with J gene TRBJ2-2; tentative D call: TRBD1 (6 bases). V shed 2 bases and J shed 4 bases, with 9 bases lying between them. Germline lookup yields CDR1 SGHRS and CDR2 YFSETQ. CDR3 length: 14 amino acids. The CDR3 here is CASSFGQTTGELFF. In DNA, the CDR3 is TGCGCCAGCAGCTTCGGACAGACCACCGGGGAGCTGTTTTTT.

The rearrangement links TRBV2 to TRBJ1-4, with a weak D call TRBD1 (5 bases). Germline CDR1 and CDR2: SNHLY and FYNNEI. The V and J ends lost 5 bases and 5 bases respectively, with 12 bases between them. The CDR3 contains 14 residues. CDR3 sequence: CASSSQGGNEKLFF. The CDR3, as DNA: TGTGCCAGCAGTTCCCAGGGAGGCAATGAAAAACTGTTTTTT.

In nucleotides, the CDR3 is TGTGCCACCGCGCAGGGGGCGGAGACTGAAGCTTTCTTT. Amino acid sequence: CATAQGAETEAFF. The chain carries TRBV6-2 or TRBV6-3 and TRBJ1-1; TRBD1 matches 8 bases. V trimming: 10 bases; J trimming: 5 bases; junction bases outside the gene matches: 9. Germline V gives CDR1 MNHEY, CDR2 SVGEGT. This CDR3 has 13 amino acids.

V is TRBV2 and J is TRBJ2-5; no definite D call. Germline CDR1 and CDR2: SNHLY and FYNNEI. V was trimmed by 7 bases and J by 5 bases, leaving 5 bases between them. The CDR3 loop spans 10 amino acids. As DNA, the CDR3 is TGTGCCAGCAAAACGGAGACCCAGTACTTC. Protein product: CASKTETQYF. Supplemented by reference TRBV2 and TRBJ2-5, the full variable domain reads EPEVTQTPSHQVTQMGQEVILRCVPISNHLYFYWYRQILGQKVEFLVSFYNNEISEKSEIFDDQFSVERPDGSNFTLKIRSTKLEDSAMYFCASKTETQYFGPGTRLLVL.

CDR3 coding DNA: TGTGCCAGCAGTTACTCGATCCCGGAATTTAATTCACCCCTCCACTTT. This codes for CASSYSIPEFNSPLHF. This rearrangement joins TRBV6-6 to TRBJ1-6; no definite D call. The CDR3 has 16 amino acids. Germline CDR1 reads MNHNY; CDR2 reads SVGAGI (reference sequence). V lost 0 bases and J 6 bases, leaving 12 bases between the germline ends.

This chain links TRBV29-1 with TRBJ2-5; 12 positions match TRBD2. Trimming cost V 2 bases and J 5 bases; bases outside gene matches: 6. This CDR3 comprises 15 residues. CDR1 SQVTM and CDR2 ANQGSEA come from the germline V gene. This chain's CDR3 is CSVESSGGAVETQYF. The CDR3 DNA reads TGCAGCGTTGAATCTAGCGGGGGGGCCGTTGAGACCCAGTACTTC.

This clonotype was seen many times. The rearrangement joins TRBV7-6 to TRBJ2-2; possible D gene TRBD1, 6 bases. The CDR3 has 16 residues. V lost 1 base to trimming and J lost 3 bases, with 12 bases between them. Germline V gene sequence: CDR1 SGHVS, CDR2 FNYEAQ. CDR3 nucleotide sequence: TGTGCCAGCAGCTTAGTCCCAGGGGATGACACCGGGGAGCTGTTTTTT. Protein: CASSLVPGDDTGELFF.

Ten or more counts support this clonotype. This chain joins TRBV28 and TRBJ2-7; D gene uncertain. CDR3 length: 14 amino acids. Germline V gene sequence: CDR1 MDHEN, CDR2 SYDVKM. The V end lost 5 bases, the J end lost 0 bases, and 11 bases lay between the germline ends. The CDR3: CASSLGGASYEQYV. CDR3 coding DNA: TGTGCCAGCAGTCTAGGTGGAGCCTCCTACGAGCAGTACGTC.

This clonotype was counted between two and nine times. The gene calls are TRBV3-1 and TRBJ2-2, with D possibly matching TRBD1 (5 bases). Trimming stripped 5 bases from V and 1 base from J, with 14 bases between. CDR1 is LGHDT and CDR2 is YNNKEL in the germline V gene (reference sequence). The CDR3 sequence is 16 residues long. The CDR3 DNA reads as TGTGCCAGCAGCAGGGGTATAGGGGAGAACACCGGGGAGCTGTTTTTT. Its translation: CASSRGIGENTGELFF.

This clonotype was detected only a few times. V and J are TRBV4-3 and TRBJ1-1; D may be TRBD1 (5 bases). CDR1 and CDR2 (germline): LGHNA, YSLEER. The CDR3 contains 14 residues. The V gene lost 4 bases and the J gene lost 2 bases, with 11 bases spanning the gap. The CDR3 sequence: CASSPGPANTEAFF. The CDR3 DNA follows: TGCGCCAGCAGCCCAGGGCCAGCTAACACTGAAGCTTTCTTT.

The rearrangement uses TRBV15 and TRBJ1-5; no clear D. The CDR3 spans 12 residues. V shed 0 bases and J shed 12 bases, with 9 bases lying between them. CDR1 is LNHNV and CDR2 is YYDKDF in the germline V gene (reference sequence). The CDR3 DNA is TGTGCCACCAGCAGAGATTCGCTGTTCCAGCATTTT. It yields the protein CATSRDSLFQHF.

The rearrangement uses TRBV7-9 and TRBJ1-6, with 10 nucleotides matching TRBD1. This CDR3 has 15 residues. After removal of 5 bases from V and 11 bases from J, the junction contained 9 bases not matched to a gene. Germline V gene data show CDR1 as SEHNR and CDR2 as FQNEAQ (reference sequence). The CDR3 loop is CASSPLDRGLTPLHF. The CDR3 DNA follows: TGTGCCAGCAGCCCACTTGACAGGGGGCTTACACCCCTCCACTTT.

CDR3 sequence: CASRWIGTSIQYF. As DNA, the CDR3 is TGTGCCAGCAGGTGGATAGGGACAAGCATTCAGTACTTC. V gene TRBV12-3 or TRBV12-4 combines with J gene TRBJ2-4; perhaps TRBD1 as D (6 bases). This CDR3 is 13 amino acids long. Trimming left V 6 bases short and J 9 bases short, with 15 bases between.

V and J are TRBV20-1 and TRBJ1-6; D unresolved. Germline V gene lookup returns CDR1 DFQATT and CDR2 SNEGSKA (reference sequence). V lost 0 bases to trimming and J lost 8 bases, with 17 bases between them. This CDR3 has 16 residues. The CDR3 DNA is TGCAGTGCTAGAGATCCTAGGTGGATGAAGTATTCACCCCTCCACTTT. Translation: CSARDPRWMKYSPLHF.